The T cell receptor (beta chain) described here comes from a study of T cells in Graves' hyperthyroidism and ophthalmopathy. Across the study: The blood sample was taken at first diagnosis, before treatment began.

CDR1 is GTSNPN, CDR2 SVGIG, per germline (reference sequence). The CDR3 has 14 amino acids. The germline V and J ends were trimmed by 0 bases and 0 bases, with 9 bases remaining between them. Those patients with uncontrolled infection, other autoimmune disease, pregnancy or lactation were excluded. Clinical symptoms, serum thyroxine and TRAb, thyroid ultrasound and orbital computed tomography were used for the diagnoses. There were TCR beta CDR3 regions amplified from RNA transcripts. With the HTBI primer set, the TCR CDR3 went through a first round of RT-PCR. TCRdb used MiXCR to reprocess the multiplex PCR reads, holding one entry per CDR3 protein. The sample records about 250,000 distinct CDR3 sequences, over 20% being singletons. This clonotype came up many times.

The sample taken for sequencing was blood. The rearrangement joins TRBV30 to TRBJ2-7; D unclear. The sequence was collected from a woman in her thirties or forties with Graves' ophthalmopathy. This CDR3 reads CAWSVRRSSYEQYF. Written as DNA, the CDR3 is TGTGCCTGGAGTGTCCGAAGGAGCTCCTACGAGCAGTACTTC. Using reference TRBV30 and TRBJ2-7 for the parts outside the CDR3, the full variable domain is SQTIHQWPATLVQPVGSPLSLECTVEGTSNPNLYWYRQAAGRGLQLLFYSVGIGQISSEVPQNLSASRPQDRQFILSSKKLLLSDSGFYLCAWSVRRSSYEQYFGPGTRLTVT.